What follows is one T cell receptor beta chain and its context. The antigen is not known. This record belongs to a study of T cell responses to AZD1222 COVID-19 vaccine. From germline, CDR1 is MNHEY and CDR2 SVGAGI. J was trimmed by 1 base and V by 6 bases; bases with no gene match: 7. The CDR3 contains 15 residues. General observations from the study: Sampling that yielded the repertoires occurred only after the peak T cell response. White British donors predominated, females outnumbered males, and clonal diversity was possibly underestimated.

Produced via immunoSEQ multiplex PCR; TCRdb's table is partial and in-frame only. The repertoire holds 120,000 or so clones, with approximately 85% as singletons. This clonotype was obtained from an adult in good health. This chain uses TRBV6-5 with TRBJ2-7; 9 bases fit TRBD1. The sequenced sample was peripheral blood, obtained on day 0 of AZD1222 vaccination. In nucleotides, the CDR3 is TGTGCCAGCAGACTCGGGGGGACAGGGTCCTACGAGCAGTACTTC. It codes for CASRLGGTGSYEQYF.